Shown below are 25 T cell receptor beta chains from a single sample sequenced in a study of OX40 agonist ivuxolimab in advanced cancers. Assay: immunoSEQ multiplex PCR; the TCRdb copy retains only in-frame clones and omits some. Of about 20,000 clones in the sample, about 86% are singletons; the top ten hold 12% to 15%. The source material was CD4+ or CD8+ T cells sorted from blood, sampled in a trial of the OX40 agonist ivuxolimab. These TCRs come from an adult with an advanced solid tumor such as melanoma, head and neck, liver or kidney cancer.

CDR3 DNA sequence: TGTGCCAGCAATCCGGAGACCTACGAGCAGTACTTC. Translated, it gives CASNPETYEQYF. This chain joins TRBV2 and TRBJ2-7; D is uncertain. Germline CDR1 SNHLY, CDR2 FYNNEI. Trimming cost V 7 bases and J 2 bases, with 9 bases left between them. This CDR3 region has 12 residues.

The chain joins TRBV6-5 to TRBJ1-2; 9 bases are a match to TRBD1. The CDR3 has 11 residues. Losses at the gene ends were 11 bases for V and 8 bases for J; bases not matched to a gene: 6. Germline-derived CDR1 and CDR2 are MNHEY and SVGAGI. CDR3 nucleotide sequence: TGTGCCTGTGGACAGGGGAGAGGCTACACCTTC. Its translation: CACGQGRGYTF.

Points on this clone: Compared with germline, one end of the junction differs, possibly owing to a read error. The rearrangement links TRBV7-9 to TRBJ2-1, with D tentatively TRBD2 (5 bases). Germline V gene data show CDR1 as SEHNR and CDR2 as FQNEAQ (reference sequence). CDR3 size: 13 residues. As DNA, the CDR3 is TGTGCCAGCAGCTTGGACTCCTTCAATGAGCAGTTCTTC. As protein: CASSLDSFNEQFF. The complete variable domain, with remaining parts taken from reference TRBV7-9 and TRBJ2-1, reads DTGVSQNPRHKITKRGQNVTFRCDPISEHNRLYWYRQTLGQGPEFLTYFQNEAQLEKSRLLSDRFSAERPKGSFSTLEIQRTEQGDSAMYLCASSLDSFNEQFFGPGTRLTVL.

This chain joins TRBV5-6 and TRBJ2-7; 10 nucleotides align to TRBD2. Germline V gives CDR1 SGHDT, CDR2 YYEEEE. This CDR3 region has 15 residues. V trimming: 4 bases; J trimming: 2 bases; junction bases outside the gene matches: 6. The CDR3: CASSPSGGAPYEQYF. The DNA for the CDR3 is TGTGCCAGCAGCCCGAGCGGGGGGGCCCCCTACGAGCAGTACTTC.

V usage is TRBV10-3 and J usage is TRBJ1-2, with TRBD1 matching over 7 bases. The CDR3 has 14 amino acids. The trim removed 6 bases at V and 3 bases at J, leaving 7 bases unmatched. Germline CDR1 and CDR2: ENHRY and SYGVKD. CDR3 loop: CAIRRQGGDYGYTF. The CDR3 nucleotides read TGTGCCATCAGGCGACAGGGCGGGGACTATGGCTACACCTTC.

This chain links TRBV9 with TRBJ2-3; 9 nucleotides align to TRBD2. Trimming at V came to 3 bases and at J to 0 bases, leaving 8 bases not matched to a gene. The germline CDR1 and CDR2 sequences are SGDLS and YYNGEE. The CDR3 covers 17 residues. The CDR3: CASSDDPSGASTDTQYF. CDR3 coding DNA: TGTGCCAGCAGCGACGACCCTAGCGGGGCCAGCACAGATACGCAGTATTTT.

This chain links TRBV6-6 with TRBJ1-1, with a weak D call TRBD1 (5 bases). The germline V and J ends were trimmed by 3 bases and 4 bases, with 15 bases remaining between them. This CDR3 contains 15 residues. Per the germline V gene, CDR1 is MNHNY and CDR2 is SVGAGI (reference sequence). The CDR3 reads CASSYRTAGVTEAFF. Written as DNA, the CDR3 is TGTGCCAGCAGTTATAGGACGGCGGGGGTCACTGAAGCTTTCTTT.

V and J are TRBV18 and TRBJ2-2, with D unclear. Germline CDR1 is KGHSH and CDR2 is LQKENI. V was clipped by 3 bases and J by 3 bases, with 20 bases between them. The CDR3 is 18 residues long. The CDR3 region is CASSPNLIYTEDTGELFF. The CDR3 DNA reads TGTGCCAGCTCACCGAACCTGATATACACAGAGGACACCGGGGAGCTGTTTTTT.

The chain joins TRBV5-6 to TRBJ2-7; either TRBD1 or TRBD2 may fit D (5 bases each). This CDR3 spans 15 amino acids. Germline assignment: CDR1 SGHDT and CDR2 YYEEEE. V lost 4 bases and J lost 3, with 17 bases in between. This CDR3 is CASSETGPINYEQYF. CDR3 in DNA: TGTGCCAGCAGCGAAACGGGACCGATTAACTACGAGCAGTACTTC.

The chain couples TRBV5-4 to TRBJ2-7; D is possibly TRBD2 (5 bases). Germline V gives CDR1 SGHNT, CDR2 YYREEE (reference sequence). V lost 3 bases and J lost 7, with 17 bases in between. The length of the CDR3 is 14 residues. For the CDR3, the DNA is TGTGCCAGCAGCTCACCGCTTGGCCGGGATGAGCAGTACTTC. Its translation is CASSSPLGRDEQYF.

The J gene is TRBJ1-6, the V gene TRBV4-1, with D uncertain. CDR3 size: 16 residues. Germline V CDR1 and CDR2: MGHRA, YSYEKL. The V end lost 0 bases, the J end lost 0 bases, and 6 bases lay between the germline ends. The CDR3 DNA sequence: TGCGCCAGCAGCCAAGATACCACCTCCTATAATTCACCCCTCCACTTT. The encoded protein is CASSQDTTSYNSPLHF.

V usage is TRBV7-2 and J usage is TRBJ2-7; the D gene is possibly TRBD1 (5 bases). The CDR3 is 15 amino acids. Germline V gene lookup returns CDR1 SGHTA and CDR2 FQGNSA. V dropped 5 bases and J dropped 7 bases, with 21 bases sitting between them. The CDR3 region is CASSGWTPRQSEQYF. In nucleotides, the CDR3 is TGTGCCAGCAGCGGATGGACACCGCGACAGTCAGAGCAGTACTTC.

The chain couples TRBV30 to TRBJ1-2; 9 bases match TRBD1. V shed 0 bases and J 4 bases; nucleotides not matched to a gene: 9. The CDR3 runs to 16 residues. Germline V gene sequence: CDR1 GTSNPN, CDR2 SVGIG (reference sequence). DNA for the CDR3: TGTGCCTGGAGTGTATATTCTACGGGACAGGGCTATGGCTACACCTTC. It is translated as CAWSVYSTGQGYGYTF.

This chain links TRBV27 with TRBJ2-3; D gene ambiguous. Germline loops: CDR1 MNHEY, CDR2 SMNVEV (reference sequence). The CDR3 consists of 13 residues. V lost 7 bases and J lost 1, with 9 bases in between. CDR3 nucleotide sequence: TGTGCCAGCACCCGGAGAGGCACAGATACGCAGTATTTT. This gives the protein CASTRRGTDTQYF.

The chain recombines TRBV7-2 with TRBJ2-7; no clear D. Germline CDR1 and CDR2: SGHTA and FQGNSA. This CDR3 spans 12 amino acids. Trimming left V 0 bases short and J 6 bases short, with 6 bases between. CDR3 protein: CASSLAQPEQYF. The CDR3 DNA follows: TGTGCCAGCAGCTTAGCACAGCCCGAGCAGTACTTC.

V gene TRBV7-9 combines with J gene TRBJ2-7; TRBD1 agrees at 7 bases. V shed 1 base and J 2 bases; nucleotides not matched to a gene: 5. Germline-derived CDR1 and CDR2 are SEHNR and FQNEAQ (reference sequence). The CDR3 runs 15 residues. CDR3 region: CASSLEGTATYEQYF. In nucleotides, the CDR3 is TGTGCCAGCAGCTTAGAGGGGACAGCGACCTACGAGCAGTACTTC.

The chain employs TRBV4-1 and TRBJ2-7, with TRBD1 as a possible D gene (6 bases). CDR1 and CDR2 from the germline V gene are MGHRA and YSYEKL. The CDR3 totals 14 residues. The V end was cut by 1 base, the J end by 5 bases, with 12 bases between. CDR3 sequence reads: CASSQVSQGNEQYF. CDR3 bases: TGCGCCAGCAGCCAAGTCTCCCAGGGGAACGAGCAGTACTTC.

This clone was seen a few times. The CDR3 sequence: CASSKGQGALRLGYTF. CDR3 DNA sequence: TGTGCCAGCAGCAAAGGACAGGGGGCGCTTCGGCTAGGCTACACCTTC. The rearrangement joins TRBV7-2 to TRBJ1-2; 11 bases are shared with TRBD1. From germline, CDR1 is SGHTA and CDR2 FQGNSA. The CDR3 is 16 amino acids. V dropped 5 bases and J dropped 8; count of bases not matched to a gene: 13.

This clone was recorded only once. The J gene is TRBJ1-5, the V gene TRBV19, with a possible D match to TRBD1 (6 bases). Germline assignment: CDR1 LNHDA and CDR2 SQIVND (reference sequence). CDR3 length: 14 amino acids. V was cut by 4 bases and J by 2 bases, with 9 bases left in between. The CDR3 DNA sequence: TGTGCCAGTAGTACACAGGGCGGCAATCAGCCCCAGCATTTT. Translating gives CASSTQGGNQPQHF.

This clone was seen a single time. The chain combines TRBV6-1 with TRBJ1-2; D unresolved. This CDR3 comprises 14 residues. Germline CDR1 and CDR2: MNHNS and SASEGT. Trimming removed 4 bases at V and 5 bases at J, with 14 bases between. CDR3 loop: CASSANGVGYGYTF. CDR3 coding DNA: TGTGCCAGCAGTGCGAATGGGGTAGGGTATGGCTACACCTTC.

V usage is TRBV5-1 and J usage is TRBJ1-1; 7 nucleotides line up with TRBD1. This CDR3 contains 13 residues. V was pared by 3 bases and J by 5 bases, with 4 bases of the junction left unmatched. CDR1 and CDR2 (germline): SGHRS, YFSETQ. Written as DNA, the CDR3 is TGCGCCAGCAGCTCAGGGGGAGGGACTGAAGCTTTCTTT. Its translation: CASSSGGGTEAFF. Full variable domain (remainder filled in from reference TRBV5-1 and TRBJ1-1): KAGVTQTPRYLIKTRGQQVTLSCSPISGHRSVSWYQQTPGQGLQFLFEYFSETQRNKGNFPGRFSGRQFSNSRSEMNVSTLELGDSALYLCASSSGGGTEAFFGQGTRLTVV.

The chain employs TRBV13 and TRBJ1-2; D is uncertain. V was shortened by 5 bases and J by 8 bases, with 15 bases between the two germline ends. The germline V gene has CDR1 PRHDT and CDR2 FYEKMQ (reference sequence). CDR3 length equals 13 residues. The CDR3 nucleotides are TGTGCCAGCAGCCCCCGGGCCCTTGGGGGCTACACCTTC. Its protein product is CASSPRALGGYTF.

This clone occurred a few times. The rearrangement links TRBV19 to TRBJ2-3, with no clear D. Trimming removed 3 bases from V and 2 bases from J, with 9 bases in between. The CDR3 has 14 residues. Germline V gene sequence: CDR1 LNHDA, CDR2 SQIVND (reference sequence). CDR3 protein: CASSISDSTDTQYF. The CDR3 region has the DNA TGTGCCAGTAGTATTTCCGACTCCACAGATACGCAGTATTTT.

The chain employs TRBV30 and TRBJ1-6, with D possibly matching TRBD1 (5 bases). The CDR3 is made up of 12 amino acids. Trimming left V 3 bases short and J 13 bases short, with 13 bases between. Per germline, CDR1 GTSNPN and CDR2 SVGIG (reference sequence). The chain's CDR3 is CAWSRTSGPLHF. DNA for the CDR3: TGTGCCTGGAGCCGGACAAGCGGGCCCCTCCACTTT.

The V and J genes are TRBV6-1 and TRBJ2-5; 7 bases map to TRBD1. Germline V gene data show CDR1 as MNHNS and CDR2 as SASEGT. Trimming removed 3 bases from V and 1 base from J; junction bases left unmatched: 2. This CDR3 contains 14 residues. The CDR3, as DNA: TGTGCCAGCAGTGACAGGGGGATCCAAGAGACCCAGTACTTC. As protein: CASSDRGIQETQYF.